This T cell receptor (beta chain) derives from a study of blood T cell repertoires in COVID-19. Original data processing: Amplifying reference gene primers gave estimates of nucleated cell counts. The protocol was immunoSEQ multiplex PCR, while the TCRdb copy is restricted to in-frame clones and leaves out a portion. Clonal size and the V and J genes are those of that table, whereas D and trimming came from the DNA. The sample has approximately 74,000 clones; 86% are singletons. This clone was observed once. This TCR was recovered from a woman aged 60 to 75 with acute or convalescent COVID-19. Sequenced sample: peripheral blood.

The CDR3 region is CASSIQELDGYTF. The CDR3 DNA reads as TGTGCCAGTAGTATTCAGGAATTAGACGGCTACACCTTC. The V and J genes are TRBV19 and TRBJ1-2; D uncertain. CDR1 is LNHDA and CDR2 is SQIVND in the germline V gene (reference sequence). V lost 3 bases, J lost 8 bases, and 13 bases lay in between. The CDR3 sequence is 13 residues long.